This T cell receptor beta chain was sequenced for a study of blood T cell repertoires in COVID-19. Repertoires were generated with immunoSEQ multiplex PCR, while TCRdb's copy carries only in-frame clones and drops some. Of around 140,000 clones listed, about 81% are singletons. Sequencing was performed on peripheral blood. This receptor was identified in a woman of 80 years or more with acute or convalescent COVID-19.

This chain's CDR3 is CASLAGGLLQQETQYF. The CDR3 DNA sequence: TGTGCCAGCCTAGCGGGGGGGCTGCTACAACAAGAGACCCAGTACTTC. The chain carries TRBV28 and TRBJ2-5; 12 bases are shared with TRBD2. V was pared by 8 bases and J by 2 bases, with 9 bases of the junction left unmatched. Looked up from germline, CDR1 is MDHEN and CDR2 is SYDVKM. The CDR3 consists of 16 residues.